The 5 T cell receptor beta chains below were found in one sample sequenced in a study of beta chain features in type 1 diabetes. Reverse transcription of all isolated RNA meant that expressed TCRB transcripts were sequenced. Libraries were prepared by immunoSEQ multiplex PCR; TCRdb keeps only in-frame clonotypes and omits some of them. The table shows almost 250,000 clones, with less than 15% occurring only once. Sequencing was done on a sample of naive CD4+ T cells from blood. The receptors come from a woman aged 35 to 49 in good health.

This clone appeared a few times. This chain uses TRBV29-1 with TRBJ2-5; TRBD2 agrees at 11 bases. This CDR3 contains 18 residues. Germline loops: CDR1 SQVTM, CDR2 ANQGSEA. V gave up 6 bases and J gave up 5 bases; unmatched junction bases: 20. CDR3 protein: CSVSVARLAGLRGETQYF. DNA for the CDR3: TGCAGCGTCTCGGTGGCAAGACTAGCGGGGTTGCGGGGGGAGACCCAGTACTTC.

This clone was recorded a few times. This chain uses TRBV29-1 with TRBJ1-2; D possibly corresponds to TRBD1 (6 bases). V was shortened by 5 bases and J by 2 bases, with 12 bases between the two germline ends. Per the germline V gene, CDR1 is SQVTM and CDR2 is ANQGSEA. This CDR3 is 13 amino acids long. The CDR3 protein is CSVSLTGNYGYTF. The CDR3 DNA reads as TGCAGCGTTTCCCTCACAGGGAACTATGGCTACACCTTC.

This clone was found a few times. The chain employs TRBV5-4 and TRBJ2-1, with a possible D match to TRBD2 (7 bases). V was trimmed by 0 bases and J by 6 bases, leaving 16 bases between them. CDR3 size: 16 residues. Germline loops: CDR1 SGHNT, CDR2 YYREEE (reference sequence). CDR3 sequence (DNA): TGTGCCAGCAGCTTGGTCGGCGGGGGCGCCCGCAATGAGCAGTTCTTC. Protein sequence: CASSLVGGGARNEQFF. Together with reference TRBV5-4 and TRBJ2-1, the CDR3 gives the full variable domain: ETGVTQSPTHLIKTRGQQVTLRCSSQSGHNTVSWYQQALGQGPQFIFQYYREEENGRGNFPPRFSGLQFPNYSSELNVNALELDDSALYLCASSLVGGGARNEQFFGPGTRLTVL.

With respect to this clone: Other DNA sequences from this sample encode an identical CDR3 as well. The chain has TRBV19 and TRBJ2-5, with 8 bases fitting TRBD1. V lost 3 bases and J lost 1; bases outside the gene matches: 1. This CDR3 is 14 amino acids long. Germline-derived CDR1 and CDR2 are LNHDA and SQIVND (reference sequence). The CDR3 loop reads CASSIGQGQETQYF. CDR3 sequence (DNA): TGTGCCAGTAGTATTGGACAGGGCCAAGAGACCCAGTACTTC. Supplemented by reference TRBV19 and TRBJ2-5, the full variable domain reads DGGITQSPKYLFRKEGQNVTLSCEQNLNHDAMYWYRQDPGQGLRLIYYSQIVNDFQKGDIAEGYSVSREKKESFPLTVTSAQKNPTAFYLCASSIGQGQETQYFGPGTRLLVL.

This clone was observed a few times. This chain connects TRBV7-2 to TRBJ2-7, with TRBD2 matching 9 bases. Germline V gene lookup returns CDR1 SGHTA and CDR2 FQGNSA. The CDR3 runs 16 residues. With V trimmed by 3 bases and J by 0 bases, 6 bases remained unmatched. Here the CDR3 reads CASSFSSGGSSYEQYF. In DNA form, the CDR3 reads TGTGCCAGCAGCTTCTCCAGCGGGGGGAGCTCCTACGAGCAGTACTTC. Full variable domain (outside the CDR3, taken from reference TRBV7-2 and TRBJ2-7): GAGVSQSPSNKVTEKGKDVELRCDPISGHTALYWYRQSLGQGLEFLIYFQGNSAPDKSGLPSDRFSAERTGGSVSTLTIQRTQQEDSAVYLCASSFSSGGSSYEQYFGPGTRLTVT.